This T cell receptor (beta chain) was retrieved from a study of blood T cell repertoires in COVID-19. The repertoire was sequenced with immunoSEQ multiplex PCR; TCRdb's copy has only in-frame clones and lacks some. The profile shows under 200,000 clones, roughly 84% of them singletons. This CDR3 is built from 14 residues. V was trimmed by 3 bases and J by 0 bases, leaving 9 bases between them. The receptor's source is a man aged 18-30 years with active or convalescent COVID-19. The material sequenced was peripheral blood. The V call is TRBV5-3, the J call TRBJ1-2; D gene uncertain. TRBV5-3 is known as an ORF, though its function is uncertain. The CDR3 nucleotides are TGTGCCAGAAGCTCTTTAGCGGCTAACTATGGCTACACCTTC. Translated, it gives CARSSLAANYGYTF.